The 23 T cell receptor beta chains presented below share a single source sample, sequenced in a study of CD8+ T cells in alopecia areata. The sequencing template was cDNA reverse transcribed from extracted RNA. Generated by immunoSEQ multiplex PCR, the TCRdb table keeps only in-frame clones and is missing some. The sample lists over 110,000 clones; 40% to 55% were seen once. This sample comprised CD4+ T cells sorted from blood, obtained at week 0. Every receptor here comes from a human donor with alopecia areata.

This clone has just a few counts. The chain has TRBV29-1 and TRBJ1-3, with 11 positions matching TRBD1. Germline CDR1 reads SQVTM; CDR2 reads ANQGSEA. V dropped 6 bases and J dropped 2; count of bases not matched to a gene: 3. The CDR3 contains 14 residues. This chain's CDR3 is CSVRGQGAGNTIYF. The CDR3 region has the DNA TGCAGCGTACGGGGACAGGGGGCTGGAAACACCATATATTTT.

This rearrangement joins TRBV28 to TRBJ1-2; D is uncertain. The germline V gene has CDR1 MDHEN and CDR2 SYDVKM. CDR3 length: 13 residues. V lost 2 bases to trimming and J lost 8 bases, with 12 bases between them. CDR3 DNA: TGTGCCAGCAGTTTACCAGATCTCGCAGGCTACACCTTC. This encodes CASSLPDLAGYTF.

The chain combines TRBV18 with TRBJ1-5, with D possibly TRBD1 on 5 matching bases. From germline, CDR1 is KGHSH and CDR2 LQKENI. CDR3 size: 16 residues. Trimming pared 4 bases from V and 9 bases from J, leaving 22 bases between. Here the CDR3 reads CASSRADGGLLSPQHF. CDR3 nucleotide sequence: TGTGCCAGCTCACGCGCGGACGGGGGGTTGTTGTCGCCCCAGCATTTT. The variable domain in full, completed from reference TRBV18 and TRBJ1-5, reads NAGVMQNPRHLVRRRGQEARLRCSPMKGHSHVYWYRQLPEEGLKFMVYLQKENIIDESGMPKERFSAEFPKEGPSILRIQQVVRGDSAAYFCASSRADGGLLSPQHFGDGTRLSIL.

In its sample, this clone was seen a few times. The chain links TRBV15 to TRBJ1-2, with TRBD1 matching 9 bases. This CDR3 is 15 amino acids long. The trim removed 2 bases at V and 6 bases at J, leaving 7 bases unmatched. Germline V gene sequence: CDR1 LNHNV, CDR2 YYDKDF (reference sequence). CDR3 region: CATSRLGQGRDGYTF. The CDR3 bases are TGTGCCACCAGCAGACTGGGACAGGGCAGGGATGGCTACACCTTC.

The table lists this clone with a few counts. This chain uses TRBV30 with TRBJ1-5, with TRBD1 matching 9 bases. This CDR3 region has 13 residues. Germline values: CDR1 GTSNPN, CDR2 SVGIG (reference sequence). Trimming took 4 bases from V and 5 from J; bases not matched to a gene: 3. The DNA for the CDR3 is TGTGCCTGGAAGGGACAGGGAGATCAGCCCCAGCATTTT. Its translation: CAWKGQGDQPQHF.

The V call is TRBV29-1, the J call TRBJ1-5, with 9 nucleotides matching TRBD1. Germline CDR1 is SQVTM and CDR2 is ANQGSEA. The CDR3 extends over 14 amino acids. V gave up 5 bases and J gave up 5 bases; unmatched junction bases: 7. The CDR3 spells CSVIGTGWDQPQHF. Written as DNA, the CDR3 is TGCAGCGTTATTGGGACAGGGTGGGATCAGCCCCAGCATTTT. Supplemented by reference TRBV29-1 and TRBJ1-5, the full variable domain reads SAVISQKPSRDICQRGTSLTIQCQVDSQVTMMFWYRQQPGQSLTLIATANQGSEATYESGFVIDKFPISRPNLTFSTLTVSNMSPEDSSIYLCSVIGTGWDQPQHFGDGTRLSIL.

This clone was observed a few times. This chain connects TRBV4-3 to TRBJ2-1, with 7 bases that match TRBD2. V was clipped by 1 base and J by 7 bases; unmatched bases: 7. CDR3 length equals 15 residues. Germline V gives CDR1 LGHNA, CDR2 YSLEER. This CDR3 is CASSQVGRERNEQFF. The CDR3 DNA reads TGCGCCAGCAGCCAAGTAGGGCGGGAGAGGAATGAGCAGTTCTTC.

The chain joins TRBV10-3 to TRBJ2-5; TRBD1 aligns across 10 bases. CDR1 and CDR2 from the germline V gene are ENHRY and SYGVKD. The CDR3 runs 15 residues. V lost 6 bases to trimming and J lost 4 bases; unmatched junction nucleotides: 8. In DNA, the CDR3 is TGTGCCATCAGCGCCGGGACAGGGGAGCGAGAGACCCAGTACTTC. Translating gives CAISAGTGERETQYF.

The chain uses TRBV5-1 and TRBJ2-6; maybe TRBD1 (5 bases). This CDR3 contains 15 residues. Looked up from germline, CDR1 is SGHRS and CDR2 is YFSETQ. With 2 bases removed from V and 0 bases from J, the gap between germline ends came to 6 bases. The CDR3 region has the DNA TGCGCCAGCAGCTTCGACAGCTCTGGGGCCAACGTCCTGACTTTC. The encoded protein is CASSFDSSGANVLTF.

In its sample, this clone was seen a few times. The chain recombines TRBV27 with TRBJ2-7; TRBD2 matches at 13 bases. This CDR3 has 14 amino acids. Germline loops: CDR1 MNHEY, CDR2 SMNVEV (reference sequence). V lost 5 bases, J lost 3 bases, and 1 base stayed unmatched. CDR3 sequence: CASSRTSGSYEQYF. The CDR3 nucleotides are TGTGCCAGCAGTCGGACTAGCGGGAGCTACGAGCAGTACTTC.

The chain carries TRBV7-8 and TRBJ1-1, with 8 bases that match TRBD1. The CDR3 is 14 residues long. Germline CDR1 SGHVS, CDR2 FQNEAQ. The J segment lost 6 bases and the V segment lost 5 bases, leaving 8 bases of the junction unmatched. CDR3 nucleotides: TGTGCCAGCAGCCCGGGACAGGAGTTTTCTGAAGCTTTCTTT. It yields the protein CASSPGQEFSEAFF.

The V gene is TRBV29-1, the J gene TRBJ2-5; maybe TRBD2 (6 bases). CDR3 length equals 14 residues. Germline CDR1 is SQVTM and CDR2 is ANQGSEA. Trimming cost V 6 bases and J 4 bases, with 18 bases left between them. The CDR3 nucleotides read TGCAGCGTCAAACGGGTCTGGGGGGTAGAGACCCAGTACTTC. Its protein is CSVKRVWGVETQYF. The full variable domain, completed using reference TRBV29-1 and TRBJ2-5, is SAVISQKPSRDICQRGTSLTIQCQVDSQVTMMFWYRQQPGQSLTLIATANQGSEATYESGFVIDKFPISRPNLTFSTLTVSNMSPEDSSIYLCSVKRVWGVETQYFGPGTRLLVL.

The V call is TRBV6-5, the J call TRBJ2-5, with 9 bases identical to TRBD2. This CDR3 is 12 amino acids long. The junction had 6 bases not matched to a gene; V was cut back by 11 bases and J by 5 bases. Germline V CDR1 and CDR2: MNHEY, SVGAGI. CDR3 nucleotides: TGTGCCTGCGGGAGGGCCAGGGAGACCCAGTACTTC. The encoded protein is CACGRARETQYF.

CDR3 residues: CATSRGLAGGSHEQFF. In DNA, the CDR3 is TGTGCCACCAGCAGAGGACTAGCGGGAGGCTCCCATGAGCAGTTCTTC. The V call is TRBV15, the J call TRBJ2-1; 13 positions agree with TRBD2. Per the germline V gene, CDR1 is LNHNV and CDR2 is YYDKDF (reference sequence). CDR3 length: 16 residues. J gave up 8 bases and V 1 base, and 5 bases lay outside the gene matches. Filled out from reference TRBV15 and TRBJ2-1, the complete variable domain reads DAMVIQNPRYQVTQFGKPVTLSCSQTLNHNVMYWYQQKSSQAPKLLFHYYDKDFNNEADTPDNFQSRRPNTSFCFLDIRSPGLGDTAMYLCATSRGLAGGSHEQFFGPGTRLTVL.

The sample holds a few counts of this clone. The chain employs TRBV29-1 and TRBJ2-7; D is perhaps TRBD1 (6 bases). The germline CDR1 and CDR2 sequences are SQVTM and ANQGSEA. V lost 4 bases, J lost 2 bases, and 12 bases lay in between. The CDR3 loop spans 13 amino acids. CDR3 in amino acids: CSVVIQGTYEQYF. The CDR3 coding sequence is TGCAGCGTTGTTATACAGGGAACCTACGAGCAGTACTTC.

In its sample, this clone was seen a few times. This chain connects TRBV30 to TRBJ2-7; 9 bases line up with TRBD1. Germline CDR1 reads GTSNPN; CDR2 reads SVGIG (reference sequence). The CDR3 contains 19 residues. J gave up 2 bases and V 4 bases, and 21 bases lay outside the gene matches. This chain's CDR3 is CAWTPVRRDRVDRTYEQYF. The CDR3 DNA follows: TGTGCCTGGACTCCCGTCCGGAGGGACAGGGTGGACCGGACCTACGAGCAGTACTTC.

The J gene is TRBJ1-5, the V gene TRBV29-1; weak D call: TRBD1 (6 bases). The CDR3 has 14 residues. The V and J ends lost 6 bases and 0 bases respectively, with 12 bases between them. The germline V gene encodes CDR1 SQVTM and CDR2 ANQGSEA. This chain's CDR3 is CSVQGTDSNQPQHF. CDR3 DNA sequence: TGCAGCGTGCAGGGGACGGATAGCAATCAGCCCCAGCATTTT.

The chain links TRBV4-1 to TRBJ1-1; D not certain. The V end lost 5 bases, the J end lost 0 bases, and 19 bases lay between the germline ends. The length of the CDR3 is 17 residues. In germline, CDR1 is MGHRA, CDR2 YSYEKL. CDR3 residues: CASSETEGTFMNTEAFF. The DNA for the CDR3 is TGCGCCAGCAGCGAAACGGAGGGAACGTTCATGAACACTGAAGCTTTCTTT.

The chain is built from TRBV30 and TRBJ1-4; D is undetermined. Germline CDR1 is GTSNPN and CDR2 is SVGIG (reference sequence). There are 14 residues in the CDR3. Between the trimmed V and J ends, which lost 7 bases and 5 bases, there was a span of 17 bases. The CDR3: CASHRPRQNEKLFF. The CDR3 DNA sequence: TGTGCCTCCCATCGGCCAAGGCAGAATGAAAAACTGTTTTTT.

The chain joins TRBV29-1 to TRBJ2-7; D perhaps matches TRBD2 (5 bases). The germline V gene has CDR1 SQVTM and CDR2 ANQGSEA. CDR3 length: 19 amino acids. V lost 5 bases and J lost 0, with 29 bases in between. The CDR3 region is CSVQTLLSRGRTSSYEQYF. DNA of the CDR3: TGCAGCGTTCAAACGCTCCTAAGCCGGGGTCGTACGAGCTCCTACGAGCAGTACTTC.

The chain joins TRBV29-1 to TRBJ2-7; D uncertain. Between the trimmed V and J ends, which lost 4 bases and 6 bases, there was a span of 16 bases. CDR3 size: 13 residues. Per germline, CDR1 SQVTM and CDR2 ANQGSEA. The CDR3 bases are TGCAGCGTTGGACGGGCCCTCTCGGGCGAGCAGTACTTC. This translates into CSVGRALSGEQYF.

This clone has only one observation. This chain links TRBV18 with TRBJ2-5; D gene unclear. This CDR3 contains 14 residues. In germline, CDR1 is KGHSH, CDR2 LQKENI. Trimming removed 0 bases from V and 3 bases from J, with 8 bases in between. For the CDR3, the DNA is TGTGCCAGCTCACCACCGCACGCAAAAGAGACCCAGTACTTC. It yields the protein CASSPPHAKETQYF.

In its sample, this clone was seen a few times. The chain has TRBV29-1 and TRBJ2-7; 9 bases are shared with TRBD1. The length of the CDR3 is 15 residues. Per the germline V gene, CDR1 is SQVTM and CDR2 is ANQGSEA. The V and J ends lost 7 bases and 5 bases, in that order; junction bases with no gene match: 15. The CDR3 spells CSALGQGVGFDEQYF. The CDR3 coding sequence is TGCAGCGCATTGGGACAGGGAGTGGGTTTCGACGAGCAGTACTTC.